These 7 T cell receptor beta chains originate from one sample sequenced in a study of T cells in Graves' hyperthyroidism and ophthalmopathy. Regions amplified from RNA transcripts were the TCR beta CDR3 regions. HTBI primers drove first-round RT-PCR of the TCR CDR3. TCRdb analysed the multiplex PCR reads with MiXCR anew, one entry per CDR3 protein. The table includes 340,000 or so distinct CDR3 sequences, approximately 22% detected once. Specimen: blood. The receptors derive from a woman in her forties or fifties with Graves' hyperthyroidism.

This clonotype has more than one count but fewer than ten. The chain has TRBV3-1 and TRBJ2-1; the match to TRBD2 covers 7 bases. The CDR3 spans 14 residues. Germline lookup yields CDR1 LGHDT and CDR2 YNNKEL (reference sequence). V dropped 4 bases and J dropped 9; count of bases not matched to a gene: 9. DNA of the CDR3: TGTGCCAGCAGCCGGGAAAGCGGGATCAGTGAGCAGTTCTTC. This gives the protein CASSRESGISEQFF.

To note about this clonotype: Germline and junction disagree at one end, which may indicate a read error. The genes are TRBV7-9 and TRBJ1-2; D is perhaps TRBD1 (5 bases). The germline V gene has CDR1 SEHNR and CDR2 FQNEAQ (reference sequence). The CDR3 covers 14 residues. CDR3 sequence reads: CASSFGTDLYGYIF. CDR3 DNA sequence: TGTGCCAGCAGCTTCGGGACCGATCTCTATGGCTACATCTTC.

This clonotype was observed a few times. The chain carries TRBV4-1 and TRBJ2-7; maybe TRBD1 (6 bases). V lost 7 bases, J lost 2 bases, and 33 bases lay in between. Per germline, CDR1 MGHRA and CDR2 YSYEKL. This CDR3 comprises 20 residues. As DNA, the CDR3 is TGCGCCAGCACCCCCGGTACCCATCCGTTACGGGACACCCTAACCTACGAGCAGTACTTC. It encodes CASTPGTHPLRDTLTYEQYF.

V and J are TRBV19 and TRBJ2-1, with 7 bases matching TRBD2. Germline CDR1 LNHDA, CDR2 SQIVND (reference sequence). J gave up 4 bases and V 5 bases, and 5 bases lay outside the gene matches. This CDR3 is 14 amino acids long. The CDR3 loop is CASSLRGGYNEQFF. Here the CDR3 DNA reads TGTGCCAGTAGTTTGCGCGGGGGTTACAATGAGCAGTTCTTC.

This clonotype was seen a handful of times. A much larger clone sits a single nucleotide away, making a read error possible. The V and J genes are TRBV12-3 or TRBV12-4 and TRBJ1-5; the match to TRBD1 covers 11 bases. This CDR3 region has 16 residues. The CDR3 bases are TGTGCCGGCAGTTTCGGGACAGGGGGTCGCAATCAGCCCCAGCATTTT. Translated: CAGSFGTGGRNQPQHF.

The rearrangement uses TRBV30 and TRBJ2-1; TRBD2 agrees at 8 bases. Trimming removed 5 bases from V and 3 bases from J; junction bases left unmatched: 12. From germline, CDR1 is GTSNPN and CDR2 SVGIG (reference sequence). The CDR3 extends over 16 amino acids. The chain's CDR3 is CAWAPWREAIYNEQFF. DNA for the CDR3: TGTGCCTGGGCCCCATGGCGGGAGGCCATCTACAATGAGCAGTTCTTC.

This clonotype was detected only a few times. This chain joins TRBV14 and TRBJ2-3; D might be TRBD2 (6 bases). Germline V lookup: CDR1 SGHDN, CDR2 FVKESK. The V end was cut by 4 bases, the J end by 3 bases, with 23 bases between. The CDR3 length is 18 residues. The CDR3 DNA reads as TGTGCCAGCAGCCTGGGCGGGATGTTCTTTCTTGGAACAGATACGCAGTATTTT. Amino acids: CASSLGGMFFLGTDTQYF. The complete variable domain, with remaining parts taken from reference TRBV14 and TRBJ2-3, reads EAGVTQFPSHSVIEKGQTVTLRCDPISGHDNLYWYRRVMGKEIKFLLHFVKESKQDESGMPNNRFLAERTGGTYSTLKVQPAELEDSGVYFCASSLGGMFFLGTDTQYFGPGTRLTVL.